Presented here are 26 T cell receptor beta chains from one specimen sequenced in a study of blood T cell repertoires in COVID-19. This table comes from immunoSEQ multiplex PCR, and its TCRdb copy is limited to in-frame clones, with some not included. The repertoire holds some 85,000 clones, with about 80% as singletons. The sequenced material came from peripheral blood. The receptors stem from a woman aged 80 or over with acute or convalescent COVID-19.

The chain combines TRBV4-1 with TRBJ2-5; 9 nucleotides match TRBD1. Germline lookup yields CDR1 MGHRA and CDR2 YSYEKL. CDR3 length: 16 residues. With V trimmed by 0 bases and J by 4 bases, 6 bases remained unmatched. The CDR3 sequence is CASSQDLGTGSETQYF. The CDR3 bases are TGCGCCAGCAGCCAAGATCTCGGGACAGGGTCAGAGACCCAGTACTTC.

The CDR3 loop is CAWSPPDREYRNTIYF. The CDR3 DNA follows: TGTGCCTGGAGTCCCCCGGACAGGGAATATAGAAACACCATATATTTT. The chain uses TRBV30 and TRBJ1-3, with 8 bases fitting TRBD1. Trimming removed 2 bases from V and 5 bases from J; junction bases left unmatched: 11. Germline CDR1 GTSNPN, CDR2 SVGIG (reference sequence). The CDR3 totals 16 residues.

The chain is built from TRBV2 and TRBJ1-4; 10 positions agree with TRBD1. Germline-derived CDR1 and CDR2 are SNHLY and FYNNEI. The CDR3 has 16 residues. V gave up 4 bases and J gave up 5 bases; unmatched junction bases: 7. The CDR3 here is CASSGQGQGRNEKLFF. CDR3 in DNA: TGTGCCAGCAGTGGCCAGGGACAGGGGCGAAATGAAAAACTGTTTTTT.

The CDR3, as DNA: TGTGCCAGCAGCGAACAGGGGGCGGGGAACACTGAAGCTTTCTTT. This codes for CASSEQGAGNTEAFF. The J gene is TRBJ1-1, the V gene TRBV11-3, with 9 bases identical to TRBD1. Germline CDR1 and CDR2: SGHNT and YENEEA. The CDR3 is 15 amino acids. Unmatched junction bases numbered 5, after V lost 5 bases and J lost 1 base.

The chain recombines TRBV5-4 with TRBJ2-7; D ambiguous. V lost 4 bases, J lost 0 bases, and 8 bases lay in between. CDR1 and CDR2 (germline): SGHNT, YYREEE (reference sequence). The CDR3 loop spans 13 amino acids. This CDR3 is CASSSRSSYEQYF. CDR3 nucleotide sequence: TGTGCCAGCAGCAGTAGGAGCTCCTACGAGCAGTACTTC.

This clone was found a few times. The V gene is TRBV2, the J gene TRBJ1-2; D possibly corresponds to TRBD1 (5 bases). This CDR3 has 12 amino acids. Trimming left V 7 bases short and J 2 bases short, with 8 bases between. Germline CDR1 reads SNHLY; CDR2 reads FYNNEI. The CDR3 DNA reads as TGTGCCAGCATGGGACTCAACTATGGCTACACCTTC. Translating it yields CASMGLNYGYTF.

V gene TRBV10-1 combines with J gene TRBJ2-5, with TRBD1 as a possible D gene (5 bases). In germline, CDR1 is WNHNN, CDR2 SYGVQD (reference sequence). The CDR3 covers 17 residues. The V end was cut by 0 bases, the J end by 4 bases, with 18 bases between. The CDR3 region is CASSESLGPGLSETQYF. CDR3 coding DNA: TGCGCCAGCAGTGAGTCGCTAGGCCCAGGGCTTTCAGAGACCCAGTACTTC.

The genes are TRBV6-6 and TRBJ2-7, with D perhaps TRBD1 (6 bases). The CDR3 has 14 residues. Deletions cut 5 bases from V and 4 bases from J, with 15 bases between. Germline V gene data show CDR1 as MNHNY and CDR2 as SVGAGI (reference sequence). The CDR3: CASSRDTRGYEQYF. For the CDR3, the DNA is TGTGCCAGCAGTCGGGACACCCGAGGTTACGAGCAGTACTTC.

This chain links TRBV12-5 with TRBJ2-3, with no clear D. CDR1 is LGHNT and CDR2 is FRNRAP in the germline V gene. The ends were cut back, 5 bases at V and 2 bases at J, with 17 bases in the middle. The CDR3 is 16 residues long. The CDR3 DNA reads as TGTGCTAGTGGTCCAGGTGAATTGTGGGTCACAGATACGCAGTATTTT. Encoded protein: CASGPGELWVTDTQYF.

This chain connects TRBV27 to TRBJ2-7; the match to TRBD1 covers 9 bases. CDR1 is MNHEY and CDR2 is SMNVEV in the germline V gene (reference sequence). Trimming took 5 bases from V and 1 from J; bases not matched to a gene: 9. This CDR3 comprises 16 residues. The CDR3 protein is CASSAGRDRASYEQYF. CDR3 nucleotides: TGTGCCAGCAGTGCCGGCCGGGACAGGGCGTCCTACGAGCAGTACTTC.

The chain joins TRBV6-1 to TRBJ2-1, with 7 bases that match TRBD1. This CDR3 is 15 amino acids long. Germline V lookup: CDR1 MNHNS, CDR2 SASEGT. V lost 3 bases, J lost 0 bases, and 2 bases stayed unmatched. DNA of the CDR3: TGTGCCAGCAGTGAGACAGGGAGCTCCTACAATGAGCAGTTCTTC. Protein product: CASSETGSSYNEQFF.

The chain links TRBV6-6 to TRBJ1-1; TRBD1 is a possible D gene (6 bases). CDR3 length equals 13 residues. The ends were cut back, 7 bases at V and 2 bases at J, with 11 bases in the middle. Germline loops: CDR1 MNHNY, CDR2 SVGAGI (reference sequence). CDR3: CASKDRLNTEAFF. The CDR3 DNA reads TGTGCCAGCAAAGACAGGCTTAACACTGAAGCTTTCTTT.

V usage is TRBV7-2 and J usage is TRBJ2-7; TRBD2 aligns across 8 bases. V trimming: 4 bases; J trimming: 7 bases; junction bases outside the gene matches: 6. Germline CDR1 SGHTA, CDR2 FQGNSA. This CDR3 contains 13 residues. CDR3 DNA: TGTGCCAGCAGCTCAGCGGGAGTGGGGGAGCAGTACTTC. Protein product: CASSSAGVGEQYF.

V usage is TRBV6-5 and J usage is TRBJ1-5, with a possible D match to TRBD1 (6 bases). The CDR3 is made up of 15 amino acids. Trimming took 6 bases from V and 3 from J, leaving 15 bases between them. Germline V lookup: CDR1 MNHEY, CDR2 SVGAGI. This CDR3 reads CASRKAQGINQPQHF. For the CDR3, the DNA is TGTGCCAGCAGAAAAGCACAGGGAATCAATCAGCCCCAGCATTTT.

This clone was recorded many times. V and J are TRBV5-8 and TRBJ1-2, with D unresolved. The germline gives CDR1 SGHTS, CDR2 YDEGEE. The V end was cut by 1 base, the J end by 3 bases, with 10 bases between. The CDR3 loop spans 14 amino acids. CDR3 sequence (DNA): TGTGCCAGCAGCTTGTCGGTACTGGACTATGGCTACACCTTC. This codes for CASSLSVLDYGYTF.

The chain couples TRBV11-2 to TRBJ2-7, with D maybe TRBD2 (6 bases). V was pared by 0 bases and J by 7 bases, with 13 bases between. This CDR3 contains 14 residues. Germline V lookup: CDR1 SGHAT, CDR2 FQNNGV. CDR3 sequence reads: CASSLESGVWEQYF. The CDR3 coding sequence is TGTGCCAGCAGCTTAGAGTCGGGGGTTTGGGAGCAGTACTTC.

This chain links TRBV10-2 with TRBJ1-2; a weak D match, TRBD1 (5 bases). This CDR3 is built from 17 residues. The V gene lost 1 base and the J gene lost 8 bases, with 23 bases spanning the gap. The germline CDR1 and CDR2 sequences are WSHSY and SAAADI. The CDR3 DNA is TGCGCCAGCAGTGAGTACCTTGGAGGGCAGGGACGTGACGGCTACACCTTC. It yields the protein CASSEYLGGQGRDGYTF.

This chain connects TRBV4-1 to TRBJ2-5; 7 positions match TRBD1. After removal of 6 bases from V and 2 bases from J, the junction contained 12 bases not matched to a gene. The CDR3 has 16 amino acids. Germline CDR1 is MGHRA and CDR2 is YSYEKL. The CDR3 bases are TGCGCCAGCAGTCAAAGGTCAGACAGGGCACAAGAGACCCAGTACTTC. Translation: CASSQRSDRAQETQYF.

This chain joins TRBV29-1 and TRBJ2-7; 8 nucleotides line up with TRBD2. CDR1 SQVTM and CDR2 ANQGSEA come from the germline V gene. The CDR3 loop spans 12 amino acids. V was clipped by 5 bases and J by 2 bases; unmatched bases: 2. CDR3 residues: CSVPGLAYEQYF. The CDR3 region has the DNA TGCAGCGTTCCGGGACTAGCCTACGAGCAGTACTTC.

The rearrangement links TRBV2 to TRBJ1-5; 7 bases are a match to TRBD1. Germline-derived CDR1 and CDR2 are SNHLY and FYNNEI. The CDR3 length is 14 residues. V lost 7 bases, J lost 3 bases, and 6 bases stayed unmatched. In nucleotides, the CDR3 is TGTGCCAGCACCTTGACAGGGATCAATCAGCCCCAGCATTTT. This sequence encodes CASTLTGINQPQHF. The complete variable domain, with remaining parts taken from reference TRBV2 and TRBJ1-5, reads EPEVTQTPSHQVTQMGQEVILRCVPISNHLYFYWYRQILGQKVEFLVSFYNNEISEKSEIFDDQFSVERPDGSNFTLKIRSTKLEDSAMYFCASTLTGINQPQHFGDGTRLSIL.

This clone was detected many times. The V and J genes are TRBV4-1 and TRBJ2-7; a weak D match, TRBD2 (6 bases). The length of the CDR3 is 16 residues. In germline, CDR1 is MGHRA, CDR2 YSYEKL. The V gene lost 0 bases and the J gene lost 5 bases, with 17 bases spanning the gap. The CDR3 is CASSQDVRRALHEQYF. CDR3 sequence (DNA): TGCGCCAGCAGCCAAGATGTACGGAGGGCCCTCCACGAGCAGTACTTC.

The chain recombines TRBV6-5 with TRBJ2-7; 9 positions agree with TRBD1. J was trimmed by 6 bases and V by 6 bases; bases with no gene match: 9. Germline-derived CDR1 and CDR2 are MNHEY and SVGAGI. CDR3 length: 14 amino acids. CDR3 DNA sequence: TGTGCCAGCAGGCTGGGACAGGGTATTACCGAGCAGTACTTC. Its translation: CASRLGQGITEQYF.

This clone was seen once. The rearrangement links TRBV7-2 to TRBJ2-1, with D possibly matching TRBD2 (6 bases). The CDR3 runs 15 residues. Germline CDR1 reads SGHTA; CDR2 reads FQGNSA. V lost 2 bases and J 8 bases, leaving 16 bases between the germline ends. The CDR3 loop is CASSLFTGRGYEQFF. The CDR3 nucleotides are TGTGCCAGCAGCTTATTCACCGGGAGAGGCTATGAGCAGTTCTTC.

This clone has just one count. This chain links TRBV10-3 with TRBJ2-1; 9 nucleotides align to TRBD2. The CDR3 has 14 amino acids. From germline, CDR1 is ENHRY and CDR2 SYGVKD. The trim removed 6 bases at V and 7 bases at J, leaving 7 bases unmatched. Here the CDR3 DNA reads TGTGCCATCAGCCCGGGACTAGCAGCGAATGAGCAGTTCTTC. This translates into CAISPGLAANEQFF.

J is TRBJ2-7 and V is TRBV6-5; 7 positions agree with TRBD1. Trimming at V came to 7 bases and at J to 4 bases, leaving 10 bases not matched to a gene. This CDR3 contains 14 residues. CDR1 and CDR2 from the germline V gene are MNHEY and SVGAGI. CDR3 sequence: CASTRAGTAYEQYF. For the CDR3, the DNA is TGTGCCAGCACTAGAGCCGGGACAGCTTACGAGCAGTACTTC.

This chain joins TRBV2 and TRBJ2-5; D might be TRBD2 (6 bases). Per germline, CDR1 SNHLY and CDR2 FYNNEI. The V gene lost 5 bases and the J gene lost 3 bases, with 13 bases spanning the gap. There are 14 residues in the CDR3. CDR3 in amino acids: CASSRLGQKETQYF. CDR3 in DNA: TGTGCCAGCAGTAGACTAGGCCAAAAAGAGACCCAGTACTTC.